What follows describes a single TCR beta chain. Some clones are missing from TCRdb's copy, which holds only in-frame ones; the method was immunoSEQ multiplex PCR. The sample contains tens of thousands of clones, nearly 85% of which appear only once. This sample stems from a study of T cell clones after liver transplantation. Germline CDR1 reads MNHEY; CDR2 reads SVGAGI. The CDR3 spans 15 residues. Deletions cut 0 bases from V and 4 bases from J, with 10 bases between. The rearrangement uses TRBV6-5 and TRBJ1-3; D ambiguous. The sequences come from CD4+ T cells from blood, collected 46 months after liver transplant. This TCR was recovered from a human patient who received a liver transplant. The T cells may come from the graft donor. The CDR3 sequence is CASSYSLWKGNTIYF. CDR3 sequence (DNA): TGTGCCAGCAGTTACTCGTTGTGGAAGGGAAACACCATATATTTT.